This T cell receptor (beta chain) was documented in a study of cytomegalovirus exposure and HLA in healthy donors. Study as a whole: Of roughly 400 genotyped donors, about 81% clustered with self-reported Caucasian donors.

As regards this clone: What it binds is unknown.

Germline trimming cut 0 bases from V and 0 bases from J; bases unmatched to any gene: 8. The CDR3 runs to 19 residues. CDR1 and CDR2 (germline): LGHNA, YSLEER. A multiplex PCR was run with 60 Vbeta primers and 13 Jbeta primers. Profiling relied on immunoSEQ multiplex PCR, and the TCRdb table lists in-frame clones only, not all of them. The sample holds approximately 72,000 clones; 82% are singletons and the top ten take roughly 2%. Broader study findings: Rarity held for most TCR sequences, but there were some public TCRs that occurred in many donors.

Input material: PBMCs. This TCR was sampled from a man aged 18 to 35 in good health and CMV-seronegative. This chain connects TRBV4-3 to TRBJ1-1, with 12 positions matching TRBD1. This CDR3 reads CASSQDPGTGGRVNTEAFF. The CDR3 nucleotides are TGCGCCAGCAGCCAAGACCCCGGGACAGGGGGCCGGGTGAACACTGAAGCTTTCTTT.